A selection of T cell receptor beta chains follows, all from one sample in a study of Graves' ophthalmopathy and Graves' hyperthyroidism. Via MiXCR, TCRdb re-called the multiplex PCR reads, giving one row per CDR3 protein. The table includes roughly 410,000 distinct CDR3 sequences, 15% detected once. The sample was peripheral blood. Receptors were obtained from a woman under 30 with stable Graves' hyperthyroidism. CDR3s include the opening cysteine and the closing phenylalanine or tryptophan. A D gene is named only where the DNA matches it firmly. Only part of the rows carry a size: once, few, many, or a class if the clone is expanded.

j_call v_call d_call clone_size cdr3_aa cdr3_nt
TRBJ2-2 TRBV27 NA few CASSFARTGELFF TGTGCCAGCAGTTTTGCCCGAACCGGGGAGCTGTTTTTT
TRBJ1-2 TRBV7-8 NA many CASSLGRRYGYTF TGTGCCAGCAGCTTAGGCCGTCGGTATGGCTACACCTTC
TRBJ1-6 TRBV27 NA many CASSLSLSYNSPLHF TGTGCCAGCAGTTTATCCCTGTCCTATAATTCACCCCTCCACTTT
TRBJ2-7 TRBV6-1 TRBD1 many CASSRQGSTYEQYF TGTGCCAGCAGTAGACAGGGGAGCACCTACGAGCAGTACTTC
TRBJ2-7 TRBV2 NA many CASSEALDRRTYEQYF TGTGCCAGCAGTGAAGCGCTTGACAGGCGGACCTACGAGCAGTACTTC
TRBJ1-2 TRBV6-1 TRBD1 many CASTPQSGQPNYGYTF TGTGCCAGCACGCCCCAATCGGGACAGCCTAACTATGGCTACACCTTC
TRBJ1-5 TRBV12-3/TRBV12-4 NA NA CASSIQEIGNQPQHF TGTGCCAGCAGTATACAGGAAATAGGCAATCAGCCCCAGCATTTT
TRBJ2-7 TRBV20-1 NA many CSAREETGTYEQYF TGCAGTGCTAGAGAGGAAACTGGAACCTACGAGCAGTACTTC
TRBJ1-6 TRBV7-9 TRBD1 many CASSPLQGAKSPLHF TGTGCCAGCAGCCCTTTACAGGGGGCCAAGTCACCCCTCCACTTT
TRBJ1-2 TRBV29-1 NA many CSVRDEDGYTF TGCAGCGTCCGAGATGAGGATGGCTACACCTTC
TRBJ2-7 TRBV20-1 NA many CSARDAADAHEQYF TGCAGTGCTAGAGATGCGGCCGATGCCCACGAGCAGTACTTC
TRBJ2-3 TRBV5-1 TRBD2 few CASSSGTSGGFTDTQYF TGCGCCAGCAGCTCTGGGACTAGCGGGGGGTTCACAGATACGCAGTATTTT
TRBJ1-5 TRBV15 TRBD1 many CATSQTGELGQPQHF TGTGCCACCAGCCAGACAGGGGAGTTGGGTCAGCCCCAGCATTTT
TRBJ1-6 TRBV6-6 TRBD1 many CASIGTGSYNSPLHF TGTGCCAGCATCGGGACAGGGTCCTATAATTCACCCCTCCACTTT
TRBJ2-7 TRBV20-1 TRBD2 many CSAGGAGGPYEQYF TGCAGTGCTGGAGGAGCGGGGGGGCCCTACGAGCAGTACTTC
TRBJ1-2 TRBV5-1 NA many CASRPDGSYGYTF TGCGCCAGCAGGCCGGACGGCAGCTATGGCTACACCTTC
TRBJ1-1 TRBV4-1 TRBD1 NA CASSFGQGLTEAFF TGCGCCAGCAGCTTCGGACAGGGCCTCACTGAAGCTTTCTTT
TRBJ1-5 TRBV24-1 NA NA CATSDQGTNQPQHF TGTGCCACCAGTGACCAAGGGACTAATCAGCCCCAGCATTTT
TRBJ2-7 TRBV11-2 NA few CASSLGGTPTYEQYF TGTGCCAGCAGCTTAGGGGGGACTCCTACCTACGAGCAGTACTTC
TRBJ2-7 TRBV28 NA many CASSSPTRYEQYF TGTGCCAGCAGTTCCCCGACACGATACGAGCAGTACTTC
TRBJ2-7 TRBV3-1 TRBD1 few CASSPTDRVISYEQYF TGTGCCAGCAGCCCAACGGACAGGGTAATCTCCTACGAGCAGTACTTC
TRBJ1-2 TRBV20-1 NA NA CSASDLGGAVGYTF TGCAGTGCTAGTGATTTGGGGGGCGCGGTTGGCTACACCTTC
TRBJ1-1 TRBV6-2/TRBV6-3 NA many CASSPAGADTEAFF TGTGCCAGCAGTCCCGCAGGGGCAGACACTGAAGCTTTCTTT
TRBJ2-2 TRBV28 TRBD1 few CASSLMGQKLFF TGTGCCAGCAGTTTAATGGGACAGAAGCTGTTTTTT
TRBJ2-2 TRBV20-1 NA many CSAAGTGNTGELFF TGCAGTGCGGCCGGGACCGGAAACACCGGGGAGCTGTTTTTT